The clone carrying this TCR beta chain came up many times. Its cognate antigen is unknown. The record originates from a study of T cell repertoires in cytomegalovirus infection. On the study more broadly: An indication of both CMV infection and matching HLA type came from public TCR beta signatures. Findings and caveats of the study: Ex vivo responses were dominated by HLA-C-restricted CMV-specific TCR beta clonotypes.

TCRdb analysed the reads with MiXCR anew, one entry per CDR3 protein. This sample has 130,000 or so distinct CDR3 sequences, with about 6.5% found just once. The source of this sequence is a human donor in good health (CMV status not recorded). Some clones in this sample may be carry-over from other donors' samples. The sequencing sample was made of PBMCs.

The DNA for the CDR3 is TGTGCCAGCAGCTTAGCAGGGGTTGATGGCTACACCTTC. As protein: CASSLAGVDGYTF. The chain joins TRBV7-2 to TRBJ1-2, with D possibly matching TRBD1 (5 bases). Germline V CDR1 and CDR2: SGHTA, FQGNSA. This CDR3 spans 13 amino acids. V dropped 0 bases and J dropped 6 bases, with 8 bases sitting between them.